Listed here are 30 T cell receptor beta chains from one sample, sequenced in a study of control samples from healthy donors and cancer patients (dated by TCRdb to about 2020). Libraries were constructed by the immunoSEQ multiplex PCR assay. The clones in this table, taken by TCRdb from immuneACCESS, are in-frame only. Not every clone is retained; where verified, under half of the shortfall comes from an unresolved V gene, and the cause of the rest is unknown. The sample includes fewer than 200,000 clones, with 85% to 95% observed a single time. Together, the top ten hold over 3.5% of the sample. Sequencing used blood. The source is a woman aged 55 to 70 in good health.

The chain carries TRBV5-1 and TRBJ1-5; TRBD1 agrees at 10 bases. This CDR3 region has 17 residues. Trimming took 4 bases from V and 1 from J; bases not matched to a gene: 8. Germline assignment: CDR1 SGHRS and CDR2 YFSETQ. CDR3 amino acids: CASSIGQGGSSNQPQHF. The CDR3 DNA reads TGCGCCAGCAGCATTGGACAGGGGGGTTCAAGCAATCAGCCCCAGCATTTT.

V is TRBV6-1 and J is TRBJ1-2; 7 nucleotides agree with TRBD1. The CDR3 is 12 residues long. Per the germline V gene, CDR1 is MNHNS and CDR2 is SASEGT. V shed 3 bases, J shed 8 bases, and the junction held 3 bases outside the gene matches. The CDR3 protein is CASSDRQGGYTF. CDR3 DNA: TGTGCCAGCAGTGACCGACAGGGCGGCTACACCTTC.

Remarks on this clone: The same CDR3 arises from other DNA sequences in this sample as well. CDR3 sequence reads: CASSLSGNTIYF. CDR3 coding DNA: TGTGCCAGCAGCTTATCTGGAAACACCATATATTTT. The V gene is TRBV7-9, the J gene TRBJ1-3; no definite D call. Germline V CDR1 and CDR2: SEHNR, FQNEAQ (reference sequence). Trimming removed 2 bases from V and 1 base from J, with 0 bases in between. The CDR3 has 12 residues. The variable domain in full, completed from reference TRBV7-9 and TRBJ1-3, reads DTGVSQNPRHKITKRGQNVTFRCDPISEHNRLYWYRQTLGQGPEFLTYFQNEAQLEKSRLLSDRFSAERPKGSFSTLEIQRTEQGDSAMYLCASSLSGNTIYFGEGSWLTVV.

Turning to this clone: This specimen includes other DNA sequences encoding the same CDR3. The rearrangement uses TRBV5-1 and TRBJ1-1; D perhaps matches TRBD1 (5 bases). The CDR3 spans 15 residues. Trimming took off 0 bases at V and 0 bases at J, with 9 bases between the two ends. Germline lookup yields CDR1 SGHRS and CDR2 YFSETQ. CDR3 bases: TGCGCCAGCAGCTTGGGACAGACTATGAACACTGAAGCTTTCTTT. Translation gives CASSLGQTMNTEAFF.

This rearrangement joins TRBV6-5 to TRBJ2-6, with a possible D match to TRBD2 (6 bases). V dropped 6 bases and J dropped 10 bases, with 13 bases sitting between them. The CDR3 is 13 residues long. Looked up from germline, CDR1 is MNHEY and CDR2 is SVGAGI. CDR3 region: CASRGRRGNVLTF. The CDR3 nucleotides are TGTGCCAGCAGGGGCAGGCGGGGAAACGTCCTGACTTTC.

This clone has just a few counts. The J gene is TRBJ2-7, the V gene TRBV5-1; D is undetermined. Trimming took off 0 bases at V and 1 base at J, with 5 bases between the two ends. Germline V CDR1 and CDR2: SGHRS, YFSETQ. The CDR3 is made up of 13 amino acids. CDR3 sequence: CASSLAGSYEQYF. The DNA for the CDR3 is TGCGCCAGCAGCTTGGCCGGGTCCTACGAGCAGTACTTC.

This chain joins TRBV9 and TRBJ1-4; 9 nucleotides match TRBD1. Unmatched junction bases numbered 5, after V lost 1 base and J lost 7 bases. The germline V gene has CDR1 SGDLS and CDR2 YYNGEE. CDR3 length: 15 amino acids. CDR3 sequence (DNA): TGTGCCAGCAGCGTATCCGGGACAGGGTTTGAAAAACTGTTTTTT. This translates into CASSVSGTGFEKLFF.

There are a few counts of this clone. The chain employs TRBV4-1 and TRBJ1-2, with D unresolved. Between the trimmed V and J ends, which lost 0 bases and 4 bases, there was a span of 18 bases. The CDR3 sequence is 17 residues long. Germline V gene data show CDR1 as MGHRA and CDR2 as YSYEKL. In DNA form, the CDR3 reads TGCGCCAGCAGCCAAGATCCCACAGCAGCCGACATCTATGGCTACACCTTC. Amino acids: CASSQDPTAADIYGYTF.

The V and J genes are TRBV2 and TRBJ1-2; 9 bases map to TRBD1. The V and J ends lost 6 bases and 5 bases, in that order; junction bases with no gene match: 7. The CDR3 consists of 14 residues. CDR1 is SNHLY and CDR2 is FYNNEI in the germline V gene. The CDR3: CASSMGQGGYGYTF. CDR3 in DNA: TGTGCCAGCAGCATGGGACAGGGAGGATATGGCTACACCTTC.

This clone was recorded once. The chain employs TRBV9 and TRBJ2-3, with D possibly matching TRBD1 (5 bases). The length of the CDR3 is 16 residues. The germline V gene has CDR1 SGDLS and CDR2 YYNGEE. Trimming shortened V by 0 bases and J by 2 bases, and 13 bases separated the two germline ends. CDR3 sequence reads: CASSVVGRGPTDTQYF. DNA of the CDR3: TGTGCCAGCAGCGTAGTGGGAAGGGGCCCCACAGATACGCAGTATTTT.

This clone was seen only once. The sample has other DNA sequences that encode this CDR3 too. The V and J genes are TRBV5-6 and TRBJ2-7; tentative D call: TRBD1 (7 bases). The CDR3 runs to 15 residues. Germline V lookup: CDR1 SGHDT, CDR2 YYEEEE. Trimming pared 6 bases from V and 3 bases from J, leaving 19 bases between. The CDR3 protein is CASISGGQGGYEQYF. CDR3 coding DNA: TGTGCCAGCATCTCCGGAGGGCAGGGGGGCTACGAGCAGTACTTC.

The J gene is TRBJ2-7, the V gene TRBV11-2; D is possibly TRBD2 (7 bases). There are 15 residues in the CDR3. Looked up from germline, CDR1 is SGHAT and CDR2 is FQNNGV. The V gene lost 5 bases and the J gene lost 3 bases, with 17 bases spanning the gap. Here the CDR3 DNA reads TGTGCCAGCAGCCCCCAACAGGGAGGGGGCTACGAGCAGTACTTC. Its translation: CASSPQQGGGYEQYF.

The CDR3: CASSLGAGGSPNEQFF. The CDR3 coding sequence is TGTGCCAGCAGCTTAGGGGCGGGGGGTTCGCCCAATGAGCAGTTCTTC. The rearrangement links TRBV7-8 to TRBJ2-1; TRBD2 matches at 8 bases. CDR1 and CDR2 from the germline V gene are SGHVS and FQNEAQ. CDR3 length: 16 residues. J lost 6 bases, V lost 1 base, and 8 bases had no gene match.

CDR3 region: CASSVDGIGSTDTQYF. CDR3 bases: TGTGCCAGCAGCGTAGATGGTATTGGGAGCACAGATACGCAGTATTTT. The rearrangement uses TRBV9 and TRBJ2-3; D not certain. Germline V gene sequence: CDR1 SGDLS, CDR2 YYNGEE. The CDR3 is made up of 16 amino acids. V shed 0 bases and J shed 0 bases, with 11 bases lying between them.

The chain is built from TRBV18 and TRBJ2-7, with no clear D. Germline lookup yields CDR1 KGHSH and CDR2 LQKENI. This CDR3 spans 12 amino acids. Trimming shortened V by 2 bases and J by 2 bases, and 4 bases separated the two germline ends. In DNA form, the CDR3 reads TGTGCCAGCTCACCAATGACCTACGAGCAGTACTTC. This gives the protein CASSPMTYEQYF.

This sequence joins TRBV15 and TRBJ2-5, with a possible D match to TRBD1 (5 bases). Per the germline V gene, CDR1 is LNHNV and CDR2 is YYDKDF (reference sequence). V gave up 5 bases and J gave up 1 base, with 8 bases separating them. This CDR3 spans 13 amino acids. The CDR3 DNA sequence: TGTGCCACCAGCGGACAAATCCAAGAGACCCAGTACTTC. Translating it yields CATSGQIQETQYF.

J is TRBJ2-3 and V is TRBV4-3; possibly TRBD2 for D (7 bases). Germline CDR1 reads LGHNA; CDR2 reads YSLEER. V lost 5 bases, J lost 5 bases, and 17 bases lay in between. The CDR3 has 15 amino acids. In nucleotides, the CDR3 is TGCGCCAGCAGCTCGTTTGGGGGGGCGATAGATACGCAGTATTTT. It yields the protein CASSSFGGAIDTQYF.

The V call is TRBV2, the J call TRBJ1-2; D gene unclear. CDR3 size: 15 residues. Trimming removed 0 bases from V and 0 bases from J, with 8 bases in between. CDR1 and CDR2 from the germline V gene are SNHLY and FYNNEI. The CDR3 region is CASSEALGTNYGYTF. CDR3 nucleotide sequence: TGTGCCAGCAGTGAAGCGCTTGGGACTAACTATGGCTACACCTTC.

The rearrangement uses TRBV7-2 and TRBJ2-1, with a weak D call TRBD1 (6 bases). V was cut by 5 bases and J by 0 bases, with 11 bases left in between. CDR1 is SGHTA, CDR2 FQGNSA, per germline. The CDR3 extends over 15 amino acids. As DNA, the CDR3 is TGTGCCAGCAGCGCGACGGACAGCTCCTACAATGAGCAGTTCTTC. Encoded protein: CASSATDSSYNEQFF.

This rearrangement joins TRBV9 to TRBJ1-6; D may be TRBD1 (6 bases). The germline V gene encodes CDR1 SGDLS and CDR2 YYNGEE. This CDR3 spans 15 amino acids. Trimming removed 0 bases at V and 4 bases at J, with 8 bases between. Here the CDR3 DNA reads TGTGCCAGCAGCGTAGTAGGGGGATATAATTCACCCCTCCACTTT. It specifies CASSVVGGYNSPLHF.

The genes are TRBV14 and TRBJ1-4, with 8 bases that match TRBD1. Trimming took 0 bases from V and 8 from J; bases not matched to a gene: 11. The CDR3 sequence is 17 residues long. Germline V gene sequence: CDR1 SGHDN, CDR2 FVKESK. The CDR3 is CASSQEWAGGGWEKLFF. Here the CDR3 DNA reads TGTGCCAGCAGCCAAGAATGGGCAGGGGGCGGTTGGGAAAAACTGTTTTTT.

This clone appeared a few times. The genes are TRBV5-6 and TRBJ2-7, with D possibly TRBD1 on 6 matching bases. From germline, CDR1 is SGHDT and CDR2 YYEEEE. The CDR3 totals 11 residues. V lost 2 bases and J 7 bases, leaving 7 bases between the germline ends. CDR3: CASSLQGEQYF. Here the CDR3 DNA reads TGTGCCAGCAGCTTACAGGGAGAGCAGTACTTC.

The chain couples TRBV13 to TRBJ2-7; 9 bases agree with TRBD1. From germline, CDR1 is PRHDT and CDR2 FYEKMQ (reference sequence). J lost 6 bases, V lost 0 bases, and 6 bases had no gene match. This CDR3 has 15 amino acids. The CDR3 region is CASSLGGTGRAEQYF. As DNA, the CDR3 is TGTGCCAGCAGCTTAGGAGGGACAGGGCGGGCCGAGCAGTACTTC. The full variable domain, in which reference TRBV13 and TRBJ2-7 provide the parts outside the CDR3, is AAGVIQSPRHLIKEKRETATLKCYPIPRHDTVYWYQQGPGQDPQFLISFYEKMQSDKGSIPDRFSAQQFSDYHSELNMSSLELGDSALYFCASSLGGTGRAEQYFGPGTRLTVT.

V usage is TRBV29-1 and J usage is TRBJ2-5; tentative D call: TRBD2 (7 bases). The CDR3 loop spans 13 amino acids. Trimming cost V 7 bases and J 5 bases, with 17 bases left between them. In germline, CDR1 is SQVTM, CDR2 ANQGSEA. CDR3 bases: TGCAGCGGGGGGGGCAGGGCAGTGGAGACCCAGTACTTC. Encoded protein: CSGGGRAVETQYF.

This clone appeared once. The CDR3 DNA reads as TGTGCCAGCTCACCGGACCCTTTGCTGGCCCTCCACTTT. Amino acids: CASSPDPLLALHF. The chain couples TRBV18 to TRBJ1-6; D remains unclear. This CDR3 region has 13 residues. Germline V gene lookup returns CDR1 KGHSH and CDR2 LQKENI. With 3 bases removed from V and 14 bases from J, the gap between germline ends came to 14 bases.

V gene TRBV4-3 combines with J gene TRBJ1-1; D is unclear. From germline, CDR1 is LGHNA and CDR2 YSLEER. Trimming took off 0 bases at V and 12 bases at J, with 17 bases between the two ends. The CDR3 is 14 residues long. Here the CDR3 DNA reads TGCGCCAGCAGCCAAGATTGGACCCCCTACGGTTCTTTCTTT. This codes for CASSQDWTPYGSFF.

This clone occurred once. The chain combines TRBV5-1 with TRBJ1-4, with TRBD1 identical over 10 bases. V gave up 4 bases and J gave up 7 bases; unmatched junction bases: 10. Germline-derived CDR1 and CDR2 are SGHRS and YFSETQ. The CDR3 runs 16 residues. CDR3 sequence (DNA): TGCGCCAGCAGCCTTGTAGGGACAGGGGTGTTTGAAAAACTGTTTTTT. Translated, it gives CASSLVGTGVFEKLFF. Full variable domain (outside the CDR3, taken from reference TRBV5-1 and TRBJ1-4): KAGVTQTPRYLIKTRGQQVTLSCSPISGHRSVSWYQQTPGQGLQFLFEYFSETQRNKGNFPGRFSGRQFSNSRSEMNVSTLELGDSALYLCASSLVGTGVFEKLFFGSGTQLSVL.

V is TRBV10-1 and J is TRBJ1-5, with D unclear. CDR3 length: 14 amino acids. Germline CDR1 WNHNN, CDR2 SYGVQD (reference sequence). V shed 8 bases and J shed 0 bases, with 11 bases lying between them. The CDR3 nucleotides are TGCGCCAGCGCTGGCACTTATAGCAATCAGCCCCAGCATTTT. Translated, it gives CASAGTYSNQPQHF.

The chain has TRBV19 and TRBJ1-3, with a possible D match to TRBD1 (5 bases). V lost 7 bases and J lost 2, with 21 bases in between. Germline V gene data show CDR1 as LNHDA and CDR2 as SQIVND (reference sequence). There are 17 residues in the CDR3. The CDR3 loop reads CASTGSRGTSTGNTIYF. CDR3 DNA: TGTGCCAGTACGGGGAGTCGGGGGACTTCGACTGGAAACACCATATATTTT.

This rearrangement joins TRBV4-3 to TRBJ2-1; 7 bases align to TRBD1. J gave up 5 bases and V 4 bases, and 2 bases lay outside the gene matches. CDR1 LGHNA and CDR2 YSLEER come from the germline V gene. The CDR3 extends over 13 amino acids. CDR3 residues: CASSRDRNNEQFF. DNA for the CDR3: TGCGCCAGCAGCCGGGACAGAAACAATGAGCAGTTCTTC.